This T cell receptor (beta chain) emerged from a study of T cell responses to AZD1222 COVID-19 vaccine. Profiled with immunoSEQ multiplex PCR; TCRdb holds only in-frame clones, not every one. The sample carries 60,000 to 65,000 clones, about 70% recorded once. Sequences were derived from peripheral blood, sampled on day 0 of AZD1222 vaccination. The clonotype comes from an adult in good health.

The CDR3 region is CASSQVKAKDNEQFF. The CDR3 DNA sequence: TGTGCCAGCAGCCAAGTTAAAGCGAAGGACAATGAGCAGTTCTTC. This rearrangement joins TRBV4-2 to TRBJ2-1; D call uncertain. Germline V gene lookup returns CDR1 LGHNA and CDR2 YNFKEQ. Between the trimmed V and J ends, which lost 1 base and 5 bases, there was a span of 12 bases. The CDR3 covers 15 residues.